A selection of T cell receptor beta chains follows, all from one sample in a study of cytomegalovirus exposure and HLA in healthy donors. The repertoire was sequenced with immunoSEQ multiplex PCR; TCRdb's copy has only in-frame clones and lacks some. The sample yields under 200,000 clones, around four fifths seen once. Sequenced: PBMCs. Receptor source: a girl aged 2 to 10 in good health and CMV-seropositive. The CDR3 runs from the conserved cysteine through the conserved F or W. The order of the fields is V gene, J gene, clone size, D gene, CDR3 protein, CDR3 DNA. The D gene is left open where the match is weak. Clone size is given for some rows only: seen once, a few or many times, or a class if the clone is expanded.

TRBV7-9	TRBJ2-5	-	TRBD2	CASSRGLAGGPRQETQYF	TGTGCCAGCAGCCGGGGACTAGCGGGAGGGCCAAGGCAAGAGACCCAGTACTTC
TRBV5-6	TRBJ1-2	-	-	CASSLADRVYGYTF	TGTGCCAGCAGCTTGGCGGACAGAGTGTATGGCTACACCTTC
TRBV9	TRBJ2-1	once	TRBD2	CASSADVTSGRDNEQFF	TGTGCCAGCAGCGCGGACGTGACTAGCGGGAGGGACAATGAGCAGTTCTTC
TRBV4-1	TRBJ2-7	-	TRBD1	CASSQVDRDYEQYF	TGCGCCAGCAGCCAAGTTGACAGGGACTACGAGCAGTACTTC
TRBV6-4	TRBJ2-2	-	-	CASSDGAGNTGELFF	TGTGCCAGCAGTGACGGGGCGGGAAACACCGGGGAGCTGTTTTTT
TRBV2	TRBJ2-3	-	-	CASLSSGTDTQYF	TGTGCCAGCTTAAGTTCGGGCACAGATACGCAGTATTTT
TRBV28	TRBJ1-1	-	-	CASSRGAQREAFF	TGTGCCAGCAGCCGGGGGGCCCAGAGGGAAGCTTTCTTT
TRBV7-3	TRBJ2-5	-	TRBD2	CASSFTGGETQYF	TGTGCCAGCAGCTTTACGGGGGGGGAGACCCAGTACTTC
TRBV27	TRBJ2-7	-	TRBD1	CASKTGVVPEQYF	TGTGCCAGCAAGACAGGGGTCGTCCCCGAGCAGTACTTC
TRBV28	TRBJ2-1	-	TRBD2	CASSSTSGINEQFF	TGTGCCAGCAGCAGCACTAGCGGGATCAATGAGCAGTTCTTC
TRBV28	TRBJ1-1	-	-	CASSLNMNTEAFF	TGTGCCAGCAGTTTGAACATGAACACTGAAGCTTTCTTT
TRBV9	TRBJ2-1	-	TRBD2	CASSVEGGSSYNEQFF	TGTGCCAGCAGCGTAGAAGGCGGGAGCTCCTACAATGAGCAGTTCTTC
TRBV7-7	TRBJ2-5	-	TRBD2	CASSSGLAGAGETQYF	TGTGCTAGCAGCTCGGGACTAGCGGGAGCGGGTGAGACCCAGTACTTC
TRBV21-1	TRBJ2-2	-	-	CASNHSEGAKPYTGELFF	TGTGCCAGCAACCACAGTGAGGGGGCAAAACCGTACACCGGGGAGCTGTTTTTT
TRBV19	TRBJ2-1	-	TRBD2	CASSITGGNNEQFF	TGTGCCAGTAGTATCACCGGGGGGAACAATGAGCAGTTCTTC
TRBV7-2	TRBJ2-7	-	TRBD2	CASSPSSGRYYEQYF	TGTGCCAGCAGCCCCTCTAGCGGCCGTTATTACGAGCAGTACTTC
TRBV28	TRBJ1-2	-	-	CASSSSTRVEYGYTF	TGTGCCAGCAGTAGTTCCACCAGGGTGGAGTATGGCTACACCTTC
TRBV2	TRBJ1-5	-	-	CASQEGKGSNQPQHF	TGTGCCAGCCAGGAGGGGAAGGGTAGCAATCAGCCCCAGCATTTT
TRBV27	TRBJ2-7	-	-	CASRKEMSPTYEQYF	TGTGCCAGCAGGAAGGAGATGAGTCCCACATACGAGCAGTACTTC
TRBV5-1	TRBJ1-2	-	TRBD1	CASSLGQGEGYTF	TGCGCCAGCAGCCTTGGACAGGGAGAAGGCTACACCTTC
TRBV5-1	TRBJ2-5	-	-	CASSSGHTQETQYF	TGCGCCAGCAGCTCAGGACACACCCAAGAGACCCAGTACTTC
TRBV30	TRBJ1-2	-	-	CAWSTPNYGYTF	TGTGCCTGGAGTACACCCAACTATGGCTACACCTTC
TRBV23-1	TRBJ1-1	-	TRBD1	CASSPGPRGLRTEAFF	TGCGCCAGCAGTCCCGGGCCAAGGGGGCTTCGGACTGAAGCTTTCTTT
TRBV11-2	TRBJ1-1	-	-	CASSRTVGAFF	TGTGCCAGCAGCCGGACAGTAGGGGCTTTCTTT
TRBV4-1	TRBJ1-1	-	TRBD1	CASSQTDRGHEAFF	TGCGCCAGCAGCCAAACCGACAGGGGCCATGAAGCTTTCTTT
TRBV10-3	TRBJ2-3	-	TRBD1	CAISERTGPIGDTQYF	TGTGCCATCAGTGAACGGACAGGGCCCATCGGAGATACGCAGTATTTT
TRBV30	TRBJ2-5	once	-	CAWSPPAGQRETQYF	TGTGCCTGGAGCCCGCCAGCAGGCCAGAGAGAGACCCAGTACTTC
TRBV7-9	TRBJ2-5	-	TRBD2	CASSRSRLAGEEETQYF	TGTGCCAGCAGCCGGAGCCGACTAGCGGGAGAAGAGGAGACCCAGTACTTC
TRBV9	TRBJ1-2	-	-	CASSVPPGTYRVF	TGTGCCAGCAGCGTACCCCCAGGAACGTACAGGGTCTTC
TRBV27	TRBJ2-1	-	-	CASSLSIVWAGEQFF	TGTGCCAGCAGTTTATCGATCGTTTGGGCGGGTGAGCAGTTCTTC
TRBV11-2	TRBJ2-1	-	-	CASSLGGYNEQFF	TGTGCCAGCAGCTTAGGAGGTTACAATGAGCAGTTCTTC
TRBV30	TRBJ2-1	-	TRBD2	CAWSITSGRANEQFF	TGTGCCTGGAGTATCACTAGCGGGAGGGCCAATGAGCAGTTCTTC
TRBV12-5	TRBJ2-3	-	TRBD2	CASGLGDLAGDTDTQYF	TGTGCTAGTGGTTTGGGGGATCTAGCGGGGGATACAGATACGCAGTATTTT